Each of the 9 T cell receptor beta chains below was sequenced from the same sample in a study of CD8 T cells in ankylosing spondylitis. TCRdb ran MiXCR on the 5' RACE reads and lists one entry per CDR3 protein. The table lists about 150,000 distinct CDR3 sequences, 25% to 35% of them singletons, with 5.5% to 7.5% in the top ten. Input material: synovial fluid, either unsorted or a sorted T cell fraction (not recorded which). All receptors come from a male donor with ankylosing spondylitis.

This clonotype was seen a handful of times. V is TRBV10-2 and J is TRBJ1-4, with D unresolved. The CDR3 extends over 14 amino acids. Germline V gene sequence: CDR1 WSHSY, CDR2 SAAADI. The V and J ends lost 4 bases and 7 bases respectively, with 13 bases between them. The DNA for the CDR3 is TGCGCCAGCAGTGGGGCGCCGCCTAGTGAAAAACTGTTTTTT. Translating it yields CASSGAPPSEKLFF.

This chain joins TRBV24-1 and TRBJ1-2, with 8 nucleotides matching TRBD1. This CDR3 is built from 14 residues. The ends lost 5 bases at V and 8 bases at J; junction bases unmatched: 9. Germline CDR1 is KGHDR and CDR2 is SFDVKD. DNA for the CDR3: TGTGCCACCAGTGCTAGACAGGGGTCTTACGGCTACACCTTC. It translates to CATSARQGSYGYTF.

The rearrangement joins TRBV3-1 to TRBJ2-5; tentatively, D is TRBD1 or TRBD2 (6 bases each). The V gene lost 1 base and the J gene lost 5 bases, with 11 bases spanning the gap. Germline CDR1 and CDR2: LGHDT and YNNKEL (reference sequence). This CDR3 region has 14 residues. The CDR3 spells CASSQAGGGETQYF. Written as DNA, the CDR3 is TGTGCCAGCAGCCAAGCCGGGGGCGGTGAGACCCAGTACTTC.

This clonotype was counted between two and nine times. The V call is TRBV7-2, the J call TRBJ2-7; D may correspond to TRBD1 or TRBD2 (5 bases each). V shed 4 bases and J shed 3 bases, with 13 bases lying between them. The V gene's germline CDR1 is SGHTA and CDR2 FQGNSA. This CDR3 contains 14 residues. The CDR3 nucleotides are TGTGCCAGCAGCTCGAGGGGCAGCTACTACGAGCAGTACTTC. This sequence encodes CASSSRGSYYEQYF.

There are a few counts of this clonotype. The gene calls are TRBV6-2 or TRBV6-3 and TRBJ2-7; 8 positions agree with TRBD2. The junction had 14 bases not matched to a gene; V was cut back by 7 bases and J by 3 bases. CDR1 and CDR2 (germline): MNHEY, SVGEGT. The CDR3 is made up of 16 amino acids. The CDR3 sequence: CASIDPSGGRFYEQYF. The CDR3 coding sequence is TGTGCCAGCATTGACCCCAGCGGCGGGAGGTTCTACGAGCAGTACTTC.

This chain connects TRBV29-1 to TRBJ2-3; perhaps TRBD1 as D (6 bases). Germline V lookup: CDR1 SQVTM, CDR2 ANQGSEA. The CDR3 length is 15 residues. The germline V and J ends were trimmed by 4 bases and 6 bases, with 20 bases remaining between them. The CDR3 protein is CSVGGRAGERDTQYF. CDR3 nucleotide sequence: TGCAGCGTTGGGGGTCGGGCAGGGGAGCGCGATACGCAGTATTTT.

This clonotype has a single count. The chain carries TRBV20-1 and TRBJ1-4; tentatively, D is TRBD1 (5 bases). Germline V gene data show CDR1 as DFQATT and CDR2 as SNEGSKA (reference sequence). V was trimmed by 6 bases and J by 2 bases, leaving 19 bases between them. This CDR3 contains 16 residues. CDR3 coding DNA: TGCAGTGCCCCTCTCGGGGCCCGCTTTACTAATGAAAAACTGTTTTTT. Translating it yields CSAPLGARFTNEKLFF.

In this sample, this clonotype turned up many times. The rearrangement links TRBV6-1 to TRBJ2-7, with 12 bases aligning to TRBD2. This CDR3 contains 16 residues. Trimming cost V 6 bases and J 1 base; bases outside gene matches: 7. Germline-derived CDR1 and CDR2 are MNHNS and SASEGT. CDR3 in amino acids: CASSRLAGALSYEQYF. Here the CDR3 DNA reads TGTGCCAGCAGCCGACTAGCGGGGGCCCTGTCCTACGAGCAGTACTTC.

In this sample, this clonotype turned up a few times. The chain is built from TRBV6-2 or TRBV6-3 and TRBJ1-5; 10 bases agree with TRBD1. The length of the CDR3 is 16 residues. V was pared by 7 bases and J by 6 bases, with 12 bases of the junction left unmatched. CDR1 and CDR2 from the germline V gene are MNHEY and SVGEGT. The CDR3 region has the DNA TGTGCCAGCACTAACCGGGACAGGGGATCATCTCAGCCCCAGCATTTT. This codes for CASTNRDRGSSQPQHF.